This TCR beta chain was captured in a study of blood T cell repertoires in COVID-19. As for the study in general: Nucleic acid was either cDNA or gDNA, and it came from T cells, B-cell-depleted T cells, or PBMCs.

This clone was counted once. Across about two dozen US areas, participants ranged in age from about 18 to 90 years. Membership in each cohort depended on participant-reported clinical history. The CDR3 contains 16 residues. The V segment lost 1 base and the J segment 1 base; nucleotides outside the gene matches: 2. Germline V lookup: CDR1 LNHDA, CDR2 SQIVND (reference sequence). Per the original methods: Reference gene primer amplification gave estimated nucleated cell counts. This table comes from immunoSEQ multiplex PCR, and its TCRdb copy is limited to in-frame clones, with some not included. The V and J calls and the clone size are those of that table, but D and trimming were determined from the DNA. Here the sample spans roughly 330,000 clones, 65% to 90% being singletons.

The TCR sequence derives from a woman aged 18-29 years who had recovered from COVID-19. Source material: PBMCs or T cells enriched from blood (not recorded which). V and J are TRBV19 and TRBJ2-3; TRBD2 aligns across 10 bases. The chain's CDR3 is CASSIGGTSGTDTQYF. Here the CDR3 DNA reads TGTGCCAGTAGTATAGGAGGGACTAGCGGCACAGATACGCAGTATTTT.